This is a list of T cell receptor beta chains from one sample in a study. One entry per CDR3 protein, called by TCRdb with MiXCR from the RT-PCR reads. The sample has around 700,000 distinct CDR3 sequences; over 12% are singletons. Input material: memory CD4+ T cells from blood. Every receptor here comes from a female donor in good health, serving as a healthy control. Both conserved end residues are part of each CDR3. A D gene is named only where the DNA matches it firmly. Expanded clones are given a class, and other clones once, few, many or no size at all.

>many|TRBV29-1|TRBJ2-3|TRBD2
CSVILAGGSDTQYF
TGCAGCGTCATACTAGCGGGAGGATCAGATACGCAGTATTTT
>few|TRBV12-3/TRBV12-4|TRBJ2-5|NA
CASSLAYPEDTQETQYF
TGTGCCAGCAGTTTAGCGTACCCCGAGGATACTCAAGAGACCCAGTACTTC
>NA|TRBV12-3/TRBV12-4|TRBJ1-1|NA
CASSLAGFTEAFF
TGTGCCAGCAGTTTAGCCGGGTTTACTGAAGCTTTCTTT
>few|TRBV20-1|TRBJ1-3|TRBD1
CSFLIRDRNF
TGCAGTTTCCTCATCCGGGACAGGAATTTT
>NA|TRBV30|TRBJ1-2|TRBD1
CAQRTGENYGYTF
TGTGCCCAGAGGACAGGGGAGAACTATGGCTACACCTTC
>NA|TRBV6-6|TRBJ2-1|TRBD2
CASSYSIAGGLNEQFF
TGTGCCAGCAGTTACTCGATAGCGGGAGGGTTAAATGAGCAGTTCTTC
>few|TRBV20-1|TRBJ1-2|TRBD1
CSALTGGIGYTF
TGCAGTGCACTGACAGGGGGAATAGGCTACACCTTC
>few|TRBV18|TRBJ2-7|NA
CASSPYTGTTGSYEQYF
TGTGCCAGCTCACCTTACACCGGGACAACCGGCTCCTACGAGCAGTACTTC
>few|TRBV27|TRBJ1-2|NA
CASSLSGTGYTF
TGTGCCAGCAGTTTATCGGGGACTGGCTACACCTTC
>few|TRBV5-8|TRBJ1-3|NA
CASSFGGDSGNTIYF
TGTGCCAGCAGCTTTGGGGGGGACTCTGGAAACACCATATATTTT
>many|TRBV7-2|TRBJ2-5|TRBD2
CASSLLGLAGGPAQETQYF
TGTGCCAGCAGCCTACTTGGACTAGCGGGAGGGCCTGCCCAAGAGACCCAGTACTTC
>NA|TRBV7-9|TRBJ1-3|NA
CATVFSGNTIYF
TGTGCCACGGTTTTCTCTGGAAACACCATATATTTT
>few|TRBV6-2/TRBV6-3|TRBJ2-3|NA
CASSYSHSGGRDTQYF
TGTGCCAGCAGTTACTCGCATAGCGGTGGTCGGGATACGCAGTATTTT